The sequence of this T cell receptor (beta chain) was determined in a study of shared clonotypes between healthy human individuals. This clone was observed once. Samples underwent the assay at deep level. The method was immunoSEQ multiplex PCR; TCRdb's version includes in-frame clones alone and lacks a portion of them. This table holds approximately 320,000 clones, roughly 87% found once. Germline CDR1 reads SGHDN; CDR2 reads FVKESK. This CDR3 is 12 amino acids long. V lost 5 bases to trimming and J lost 3 bases, with 2 bases between them. The specimen sequenced was memory CD8+ T cells sorted from blood. Stated subset: CD45RO+ cells pooled with CCR7-negative TemRA cells. J is TRBJ1-6 and V is TRBV14; D is ambiguous. This receptor was identified in a man aged 18-30 years in good health. DNA of the CDR3: TGTGCCAGCAGCGACTATAATTCACCCCTCCACTTT. Its protein product is CASSDYNSPLHF.